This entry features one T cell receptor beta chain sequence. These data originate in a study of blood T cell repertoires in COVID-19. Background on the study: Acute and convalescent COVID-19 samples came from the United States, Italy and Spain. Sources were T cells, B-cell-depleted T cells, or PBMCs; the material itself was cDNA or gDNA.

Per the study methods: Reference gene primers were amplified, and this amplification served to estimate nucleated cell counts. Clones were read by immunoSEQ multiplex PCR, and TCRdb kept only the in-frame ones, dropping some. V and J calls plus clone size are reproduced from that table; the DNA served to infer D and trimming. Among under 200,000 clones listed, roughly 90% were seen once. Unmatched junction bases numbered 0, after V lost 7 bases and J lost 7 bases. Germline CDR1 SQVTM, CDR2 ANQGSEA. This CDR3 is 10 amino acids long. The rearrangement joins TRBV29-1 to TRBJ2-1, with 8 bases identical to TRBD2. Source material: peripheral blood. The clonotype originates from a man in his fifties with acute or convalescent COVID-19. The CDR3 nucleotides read TGCAGCGGCGGGGGGAATGAGCAGTTCTTC. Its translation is CSGGGNEQFF.